The text below deals with one TCR beta chain. This sample stems from a study of OX40 agonist ivuxolimab in advanced cancers. Overall study: Patients' therapy was ivuxolimab, an antibody that acts as an agonist of OX40 (CD134). The patients received ivuxolimab by intravenous route every 2 weeks at 0.01 to 10 mg/kg. Therapy given before enrollment (anti-PD-1, anti-PD-L1 or anti-CTLA-4) was allowed, and 35% to 45% had some.

Systemic immunosuppression or a history of autoimmune disease excluded patients. The method was immunoSEQ multiplex PCR; TCRdb's version includes in-frame clones alone and lacks a portion of them. The sample gives 55,000 to 70,000 clones, around 83% of which show up once; approximately 3.2% is in the top ten. Trimming left V 4 bases short and J 8 bases short, with 18 bases between. The germline gives CDR1 SGHRS, CDR2 YFSETQ. CDR3 length equals 15 residues. This receptor was taken from an adult with an advanced solid tumor such as melanoma, head and neck, liver or kidney cancer. V and J are TRBV5-1 and TRBJ1-4; weak D call: TRBD1 (5 bases). Here the sequenced sample was CD4+ or CD8+ T cells sorted from blood, taken in a trial of the OX40 agonist ivuxolimab. The CDR3, as DNA: TGCGCCAGCAGCGCGGAGGGGAGGGCTCACGAAAAACTGTTTTTT. Protein: CASSAEGRAHEKLFF.